This entry lists 9 T cell receptor beta chains sequenced from one sample in a study of T-cell memory formation after mild COVID-19. TCRdb processed the 5' RACE reads anew with MiXCR; each CDR3 protein has one entry. The top ten clones hold approximately 1.4% of a sample with about 33,000 distinct CDR3 sequences, around a fifth of them seen once. Sequenced material: PBMCs or a T cell subset sorted from them (not recorded which). The receptors shown here come from an adult who had mild COVID-19 (a few samples of this study predate the infection). Cell type and time point are not known.

This clonotype occurred many times. The chain has TRBV7-9 and TRBJ2-3, with 10 positions matching TRBD2. J was trimmed by 4 bases and V by 4 bases; bases with no gene match: 2. CDR3 length: 14 amino acids. Germline V gene data show CDR1 as SEHNR and CDR2 as FQNEAQ (reference sequence). The CDR3 region is CASSYSGGADTQYF. CDR3 in DNA: TGTGCCAGCAGCTACAGCGGGGGGGCAGATACGCAGTATTTT.

The sample holds many counts of this clonotype. This chain links TRBV6-1 with TRBJ2-7, with D perhaps matching TRBD1 (5 bases). CDR3 length: 11 amino acids. Germline-derived CDR1 and CDR2 are MNHNS and SASEGT. V gave up 1 base and J gave up 8 bases, with 6 bases separating them. The CDR3 protein is CASSEGTKQYF. Written as DNA, the CDR3 is TGTGCCAGCAGTGAAGGGACAAAGCAGTACTTC.

The chain couples TRBV11-3 to TRBJ2-7; 7 bases map to TRBD1. Trimming removed 5 bases from V and 2 bases from J; junction bases left unmatched: 6. The germline V gene has CDR1 SGHNT and CDR2 YENEEA. The CDR3 totals 14 residues. The CDR3 here is CASSVAGTAYEQYF. The DNA for the CDR3 is TGTGCCAGCAGCGTGGCCGGGACAGCCTACGAGCAGTACTTC.

This clonotype was seen ten or more times. The CDR3 coding sequence is TGTGCCAGCAGCTTAGCTAGTGGGGGGGGCAACAATGAGCAGTTCTTC. Amino acid sequence: CASSLASGGGNNEQFF. J is TRBJ2-1 and V is TRBV7-2; tentative D call: TRBD2 (7 bases). V was pared by 0 bases and J by 5 bases, with 14 bases between. CDR1 is SGHTA and CDR2 is FQGNSA in the germline V gene. The CDR3 loop spans 16 amino acids.

This clonotype came up a few times. This chain links TRBV6-4 with TRBJ2-2; unclear D gene. CDR3 length equals 13 residues. The germline V gene has CDR1 MRHNA and CDR2 SNTAGT. V shed 3 bases and J shed 4 bases, with 6 bases lying between them. CDR3 in DNA: TGTGCCAGCAGTGATGGGCCCACCGGGGAGCTGTTTTTT. Translated, it gives CASSDGPTGELFF.

In its sample, this clonotype was seen many times. The gene calls are TRBV6-5 and TRBJ1-1; D not resolved. CDR1 is MNHEY and CDR2 is SVGAGI in the germline V gene. V was pared by 5 bases and J by 4 bases, with 5 bases between. The CDR3 runs to 11 residues. CDR3: CASSDSTEAFF. CDR3 DNA: TGTGCCAGCAGTGATAGCACTGAAGCTTTCTTT.

This clonotype was found a few times. The rearrangement uses TRBV19 and TRBJ2-2; 9 nucleotides agree with TRBD2. J lost 5 bases, V lost 6 bases, and 4 bases had no gene match. The CDR3 has 14 amino acids. In germline, CDR1 is LNHDA, CDR2 SQIVND (reference sequence). The CDR3 nucleotides read TGTGCCAGTAGAGCGGGGGGTGAGACCGGGGAGCTGTTTTTT. It encodes CASRAGGETGELFF.

This rearrangement joins TRBV7-2 to TRBJ2-4, with D perhaps matching TRBD2 (6 bases). Trimming pared 1 base from V and 0 bases from J, leaving 7 bases between. This CDR3 is built from 15 residues. Looked up from germline, CDR1 is SGHTA and CDR2 is FQGNSA. The CDR3 protein is CASSLGGLAKNIQYF. The CDR3 region has the DNA TGTGCCAGCAGCTTAGGGGGACTAGCCAAAAACATTCAGTACTTC.

This clonotype was seen repeatedly, ten times or more. J is TRBJ2-5 and V is TRBV6-2 or TRBV6-3, with 9 bases matching TRBD2. Germline V gene sequence: CDR1 MNHEY, CDR2 SVGEGT. This CDR3 has 18 residues. V gave up 6 bases and J gave up 6 bases; unmatched junction bases: 20. Written as DNA, the CDR3 is TGTGCCAGCAGAACAATCTTGCGGGAGGGCCGCGGGATGAAGACCCAGTACTTC. This gives the protein CASRTILREGRGMKTQYF.